What follows are 4 T cell receptor beta chains derived from one specimen sequenced in a study of shared clonotypes between healthy human individuals. The method was immunoSEQ multiplex PCR; TCRdb's version includes in-frame clones alone and lacks a portion of them. The sample has about 2.4 million clones; roughly 93% are singletons. The sequenced material came from naive CD4+ T cells from PBMCs. Subset specified: CD45RA+ positively selected. The receptors originated from a man aged 18 to 35 in good health. Some clones in this sample may be carry-over from other donors' samples.

The CDR3 sequence is CASASLGTAQNIQYF. The DNA for the CDR3 is TGTGCCAGCGCGAGTTTAGGGACAGCACAGAACATTCAGTACTTC. The chain joins TRBV6-1 to TRBJ2-4; 7 bases are shared with TRBD1. V lost 8 bases, J lost 7 bases, and 14 bases stayed unmatched. From germline, CDR1 is MNHNS and CDR2 SASEGT. This CDR3 has 15 amino acids.

This chain links TRBV11-2 with TRBJ1-1; weak D call: TRBD1 (5 bases). There are 10 residues in the CDR3. V was clipped by 9 bases and J by 11 bases, with 13 bases between them. CDR1 is SGHAT and CDR2 is FQNNGV in the germline V gene. The CDR3 loop is CARIWGFAFF. Here the CDR3 DNA reads TGTGCCAGGATCTGGGGGTTCGCTTTCTTT.

The V and J genes are TRBV7-3 and TRBJ1-2, with D possibly being TRBD1 (5 bases). Trimming pared 5 bases from V and 4 bases from J, leaving 23 bases between. CDR3 length: 17 residues. Germline loops: CDR1 SGHTA, CDR2 FQGTGA. The CDR3 nucleotides read TGTGCCAGCAGCCCCGGTGTAGGGGACTCAATTACCTATGGCTACACCTTC. It encodes CASSPGVGDSITYGYTF.

The chain couples TRBV10-3 to TRBJ2-7; D is ambiguous. Germline V gives CDR1 ENHRY, CDR2 SYGVKD. This CDR3 region has 17 residues. V was shortened by 1 base and J by 2 bases, with 18 bases between the two germline ends. The CDR3 DNA is TGTGCCATCAGTGAGTACACAGAACCACCGTTAACCTACGAGCAGTACTTC. It is translated as CAISEYTEPPLTYEQYF.